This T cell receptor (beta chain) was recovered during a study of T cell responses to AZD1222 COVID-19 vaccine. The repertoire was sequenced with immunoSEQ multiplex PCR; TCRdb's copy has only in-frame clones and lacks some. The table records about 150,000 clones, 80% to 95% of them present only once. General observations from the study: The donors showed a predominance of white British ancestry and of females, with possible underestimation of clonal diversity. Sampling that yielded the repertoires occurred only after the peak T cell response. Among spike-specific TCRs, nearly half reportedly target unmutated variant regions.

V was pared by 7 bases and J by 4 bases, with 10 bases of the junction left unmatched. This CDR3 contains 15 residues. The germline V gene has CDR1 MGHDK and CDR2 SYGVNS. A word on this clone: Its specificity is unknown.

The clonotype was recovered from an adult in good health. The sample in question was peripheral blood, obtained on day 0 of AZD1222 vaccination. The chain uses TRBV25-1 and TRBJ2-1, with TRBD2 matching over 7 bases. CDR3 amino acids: CASTLAEMGYNEQFF. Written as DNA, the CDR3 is TGTGCCAGCACTCTAGCGGAGATGGGGTACAATGAGCAGTTCTTC.